What follows are 26 T cell receptor beta chains derived from one specimen sequenced in a study of cytomegalovirus exposure and HLA in healthy donors. The data were produced by immunoSEQ multiplex PCR, yet TCRdb's version contains in-frame clones alone and is incomplete. The data hold a few hundred thousand clones, with around 91% observed a single time. The specimen was PBMCs. These receptors came from a woman younger than 30 in good health and CMV-seronegative.

This clone has just one count. The rearrangement joins TRBV5-6 to TRBJ1-2; D is undetermined. CDR1 is SGHDT and CDR2 is YYEEEE in the germline V gene. The CDR3 spans 14 residues. Trimming removed 1 base from V and 3 bases from J, with 10 bases in between. The DNA for the CDR3 is TGTGCCAGCAGCTTGCTTGGTACAGACTATGGCTACACCTTC. Amino acids: CASSLLGTDYGYTF. Full variable domain (rest looked up from reference TRBV5-6 and TRBJ1-2): DAGVTQSPTHLIKTRGQQVTLRCSPKSGHDTVSWYQQALGQGPQFIFQYYEEEERQRGNFPDRFSGHQFPNYSSELNVNALLLGDSALYLCASSLLGTDYGYTFGSGTRLTVV.

The chain uses TRBV5-5 and TRBJ1-1, with 8 bases fitting TRBD1. Germline V lookup: CDR1 SGHKS, CDR2 YYEKEE (reference sequence). The CDR3 extends over 14 amino acids. J was trimmed by 4 bases and V by 3 bases; bases with no gene match: 5. The CDR3 is CASSYGQGITEAFF. DNA for the CDR3: TGTGCCAGCAGCTACGGACAGGGTATCACTGAAGCTTTCTTT.

The chain combines TRBV4-1 with TRBJ1-1, with D unclear. Trimming pared 7 bases from V and 3 bases from J, leaving 6 bases between. This CDR3 spans 11 amino acids. CDR1 is MGHRA and CDR2 is YSYEKL in the germline V gene. The CDR3 DNA is TGCGCCAGCACCCGGGACACTGAAGCTTTCTTT. This sequence encodes CASTRDTEAFF.

The rearrangement joins TRBV11-2 to TRBJ2-2; TRBD1 might be the D (6 bases). The CDR3 is 14 amino acids. The V gene lost 5 bases and the J gene lost 6 bases, with 13 bases spanning the gap. The germline CDR1 and CDR2 sequences are SGHAT and FQNNGV. CDR3 DNA: TGTGCCAGCAGCCTGGGGACATTTCCCGGGGAGCTGTTTTTT. It is translated as CASSLGTFPGELFF.

The J gene is TRBJ1-4, the V gene TRBV11-2; 7 nucleotides agree with TRBD1. Trimming cost V 5 bases and J 8 bases; bases outside gene matches: 11. Germline CDR1 SGHAT, CDR2 FQNNGV. The CDR3 is made up of 15 amino acids. CDR3 sequence reads: CASSTKTGPREKLFF. The CDR3 DNA reads TGTGCCAGCAGCACCAAGACAGGGCCAAGGGAAAAACTGTTTTTT.

The CDR3 sequence is CASSPDPGQGQDTQYF. CDR3 nucleotides: TGTGCCAGCAGCCCAGATCCGGGACAGGGTCAAGATACGCAGTATTTT. This chain uses TRBV5-6 with TRBJ2-3, with 9 bases fitting TRBD1. J was trimmed by 5 bases and V by 4 bases; bases with no gene match: 11. Germline loops: CDR1 SGHDT, CDR2 YYEEEE. The CDR3 runs 16 residues.

Regarding this clone: Other DNA sequences within the sample encode an identical CDR3. The gene calls are TRBV28 and TRBJ1-2; D gene uncertain. In germline, CDR1 is MDHEN, CDR2 SYDVKM. This CDR3 has 14 residues. Trimming stripped 3 bases from V and 0 bases from J, with 8 bases between. The CDR3 bases are TGTGCCAGCAGTTTGGGGAGGACTAACTATGGCTACACCTTC. Translation: CASSLGRTNYGYTF.

Only one count was recorded for this clone. V gene TRBV6-1 combines with J gene TRBJ1-2; D is undetermined. This CDR3 is 16 amino acids long. Deletions cut 0 bases from V and 7 bases from J, with 18 bases between. The germline gives CDR1 MNHNS, CDR2 SASEGT. The CDR3 spells CASSEAPIPLASGYTF. The CDR3, as DNA: TGTGCCAGCAGTGAAGCGCCGATTCCCTTGGCTTCTGGCTACACCTTC.

V usage is TRBV20-1 and J usage is TRBJ2-3; D gene ambiguous. CDR1 and CDR2 from the germline V gene are DFQATT and SNEGSKA (reference sequence). V lost 6 bases, J lost 8 bases, and 12 bases lay in between. This CDR3 is 11 amino acids long. The CDR3 DNA is TGCAGTGCCTCAACTCGAGGTACGCAGTATTTT. It codes for CSASTRGTQYF.

The CDR3 DNA sequence: TGCGCCAGCAGCTCCCGGAAACGACTAACCGAAACCTACAATGAGCAGTTCTTC. Its translation: CASSSRKRLTETYNEQFF. The gene calls are TRBV5-1 and TRBJ2-1; tentatively, D is TRBD2 (5 bases). The V and J ends lost 3 bases and 2 bases respectively, with 21 bases between them. The germline gives CDR1 SGHRS, CDR2 YFSETQ. This CDR3 region has 18 residues.

This chain uses TRBV2 with TRBJ1-4; 10 nucleotides agree with TRBD1. Unmatched junction bases numbered 8, after V lost 6 bases and J lost 4 bases. CDR1 is SNHLY, CDR2 FYNNEI, per germline. The CDR3 spans 16 residues. For the CDR3, the DNA is TGTGCCAGCAGGGTGACAGGGGGCATCAATAATGAAAAACTGTTTTTT. This codes for CASRVTGGINNEKLFF.

The chain uses TRBV5-4 and TRBJ1-1; 7 bases are shared with TRBD1. The CDR3 loop spans 13 amino acids. Germline assignment: CDR1 SGHNT and CDR2 YYREEE (reference sequence). Losses at the gene ends were 5 bases for V and 5 bases for J; bases not matched to a gene: 6. CDR3 DNA: TGTGCCAGCAGAGAGGTCAGGGGGACTGAAGCTTTCTTT. Its translation: CASREVRGTEAFF.

This clone was detected once. The chain carries TRBV6-5 and TRBJ2-3; weak D call: TRBD2 (5 bases). Germline CDR1 is MNHEY and CDR2 is SVGAGI. Trimming removed 8 bases at V and 0 bases at J, with 12 bases between. The CDR3 length is 14 residues. The CDR3 nucleotides read TGTGCCAGCTCCCTCGAGCGGAGCACAGATACGCAGTATTTT. Its translation is CASSLERSTDTQYF.

The chain has TRBV6-5 and TRBJ1-6; 7 bases agree with TRBD1. Germline values: CDR1 MNHEY, CDR2 SVGAGI. Trimming took 5 bases from V and 7 from J; bases not matched to a gene: 5. The CDR3 totals 14 residues. CDR3 DNA: TGTGCCAGCAGTACCTTAGGGGGCAATTCACCCCTCCACTTT. Its protein product is CASSTLGGNSPLHF.

This sequence joins TRBV6-1 and TRBJ2-1, with 10 positions matching TRBD2. The CDR3 is 13 amino acids. V dropped 7 bases and J dropped 7; count of bases not matched to a gene: 4. Germline CDR1 reads MNHNS; CDR2 reads SASEGT. CDR3 loop: CASIQRGGNEQFF. CDR3 bases: TGTGCCAGCATCCAGCGGGGGGGAAATGAGCAGTTCTTC.

This clone appeared once. The chain combines TRBV6-8 with TRBJ1-2; 8 nucleotides align to TRBD1. The V gene's germline CDR1 is MNHGY and CDR2 SAAAGT. The CDR3 totals 17 residues. J lost 4 bases, V lost 4 bases, and 14 bases had no gene match. The CDR3 is CASSFAGRGLPPYGYTF. The CDR3 nucleotides read TGTGCCAGCAGTTTCGCTGGCAGGGGGCTCCCCCCCTATGGCTACACCTTC.

The chain recombines TRBV29-1 with TRBJ1-2; D possibly corresponds to TRBD1 (5 bases). Germline V CDR1 and CDR2: SQVTM, ANQGSEA. The V and J ends lost 6 bases and 4 bases respectively, with 15 bases between them. This CDR3 has 13 residues. The CDR3 reads CSVGGGSSYGYTF. The CDR3 region has the DNA TGCAGCGTGGGTGGGGGGAGTAGCTATGGCTACACCTTC. Full variable domain (remainder filled in from reference TRBV29-1 and TRBJ1-2): SAVISQKPSRDICQRGTSLTIQCQVDSQVTMMFWYRQQPGQSLTLIATANQGSEATYESGFVIDKFPISRPNLTFSTLTVSNMSPEDSSIYLCSVGGGSSYGYTFGSGTRLTVV.

The CDR3 reads CAISVSGGTYNEQFF. The DNA of the CDR3 is TGTGCCATCAGTGTTAGCGGGGGAACCTACAATGAGCAGTTCTTC. This chain links TRBV10-3 with TRBJ2-1; 9 bases line up with TRBD2. Germline V gene lookup returns CDR1 ENHRY and CDR2 SYGVKD. Trimming cost V 4 bases and J 2 bases; bases outside gene matches: 3. The CDR3 has 15 amino acids.

The chain employs TRBV4-3 and TRBJ2-3; 8 bases match TRBD2. The germline V gene has CDR1 LGHNA and CDR2 YSLEER. V shed 3 bases and J 2 bases; nucleotides not matched to a gene: 7. CDR3 length equals 16 residues. As DNA, the CDR3 is TGCGCCAGCAGCCACCGACTAGCGCCACCCACAGATACGCAGTATTTT. Its protein is CASSHRLAPPTDTQYF.

The rearrangement joins TRBV5-1 to TRBJ2-5; D possibly corresponds to TRBD2 (5 bases). V was clipped by 0 bases and J by 4 bases, with 16 bases between them. CDR1 SGHRS and CDR2 YFSETQ come from the germline V gene. There are 16 residues in the CDR3. Here the CDR3 DNA reads TGCGCCAGCAGCTTGGCAGCCTTGGTCGGAGGAGAGACCCAGTACTTC. As protein: CASSLAALVGGETQYF.

This chain uses TRBV11-3 with TRBJ1-3, with TRBD1 matching over 7 bases. V lost 5 bases to trimming and J lost 4 bases; unmatched junction nucleotides: 5. Germline V gives CDR1 SGHNT, CDR2 YENEEA. The CDR3 covers 14 residues. The CDR3 region is CASSLTGTGNTIYF. The CDR3 coding sequence is TGTGCCAGCAGCCTGACAGGGACCGGAAACACCATATATTTT.

This chain connects TRBV7-2 to TRBJ2-7; TRBD2 matches at 12 bases. Germline CDR1 reads SGHTA; CDR2 reads FQGNSA. J was trimmed by 3 bases and V by 3 bases; bases with no gene match: 3. This CDR3 is 15 amino acids long. CDR3 sequence reads: CASSLTSGGIYEQYF. CDR3 sequence (DNA): TGTGCCAGCAGCTTGACTAGCGGGGGTATCTACGAGCAGTACTTC.

The gene calls are TRBV27 and TRBJ2-1; 9 positions agree with TRBD1. CDR1 and CDR2 from the germline V gene are MNHEY and SMNVEV (reference sequence). V lost 6 bases, J lost 5 bases, and 17 bases stayed unmatched. This CDR3 spans 18 amino acids. In DNA, the CDR3 is TGTGCCAGCAGACAGGGGGCGACTTATAAAATGGGGGACAATGAGCAGTTCTTC. Its translation: CASRQGATYKMGDNEQFF.

The J gene is TRBJ2-6, the V gene TRBV27; 9 positions match TRBD2. The V gene end was trimmed by 5 bases and the J gene end by 0 bases; junction bases not matched to a gene: 8. Germline V gives CDR1 MNHEY, CDR2 SMNVEV (reference sequence). This CDR3 has 18 amino acids. The CDR3 region is CASSLQAGGFSGANVLTF. Written as DNA, the CDR3 is TGTGCCAGCAGTCTGCAAGCGGGGGGATTCTCTGGGGCCAACGTCCTGACTTTC.

The chain joins TRBV5-8 to TRBJ2-7, with TRBD1 identical over 7 bases. CDR1 and CDR2 (germline): SGHTS, YDEGEE. Trimming took 5 bases from V and 5 from J; bases not matched to a gene: 10. The CDR3 extends over 14 amino acids. The CDR3 sequence: CASRATGEGNEQYF. The CDR3 nucleotides read TGTGCCAGCAGGGCCACAGGGGAAGGGAACGAGCAGTACTTC. Based on the CDR3 plus reference TRBV5-8 and TRBJ2-7, the full variable domain is EAGVTQSPTHLIKTRGQQATLRCSPISGHTSVYWYQQALGLGLQFLLWYDEGEERNRGNFPPRFSGRQFPNYSSELNVNALELEDSALYLCASRATGEGNEQYFGPGTRLTVT.

This clone was detected only once. The V gene is TRBV6-6, the J gene TRBJ1-1; D is unclear. Per the germline V gene, CDR1 is MNHNY and CDR2 is SVGAGI (reference sequence). This CDR3 spans 14 amino acids. Trimming removed 4 bases at V and 0 bases at J, with 9 bases between. DNA for the CDR3: TGTGCCAGCAGTTCTACCAGGATGAACACTGAAGCTTTCTTT. This gives the protein CASSSTRMNTEAFF.